This TCR beta chain was sequenced during a study of blood T cell repertoires in COVID-19. Germline-derived CDR1 and CDR2 are MNHNY and SVGAGI (reference sequence). The CDR3 extends over 14 amino acids. Trimming removed 9 bases from V and 4 bases from J; junction bases left unmatched: 9. Original handling: Amplification from reference gene primers served as the basis for estimated nucleated cell counts. Assay used: immunoSEQ multiplex PCR; TCRdb lists only in-frame clones, some missing. The V and J calls and clone size come from that table; D and trimming were worked out from the DNA. The sample consists of around 100,000 clones, 69% of them appearing once. In its sample, this clone was seen once.

The chain couples TRBV6-6 to TRBJ1-2, with 9 bases identical to TRBD1. The receptor's source is a man older than 75 with acute or convalescent COVID-19. Sequencing used peripheral blood. The CDR3 DNA sequence: TGTGCCAGTACGAGGACAGGGGTCATCTATGGCTACACCTTC. This sequence encodes CASTRTGVIYGYTF.